The 9 T cell receptor beta chains reported below all come from one sample, sequenced in a study of T cells in Graves' hyperthyroidism and ophthalmopathy. Amplification targeted TCR beta CDR3 regions from RNA transcripts. The primer set for the first-round RT-PCR of the TCR CDR3 was HTBI. TCRdb re-analysed the multiplex PCR reads in MiXCR, keeping a single row per CDR3 protein. Of under 650,000 distinct CDR3 sequences in the sample, roughly 17% were seen once. Sequenced input: blood. The receptor set was obtained from a woman in her 30s with Graves' hyperthyroidism.

In this sample, this clonotype turned up many times. The rearrangement uses TRBV7-2 and TRBJ2-2, with unresolved D. Germline CDR1 is SGHTA and CDR2 is FQGNSA. V was cut by 3 bases and J by 2 bases, with 10 bases left in between. The CDR3 runs 15 residues. The chain's CDR3 is CASSFSQRNTGELFF. In DNA form, the CDR3 reads TGTGCCAGCAGCTTCTCCCAGAGAAACACCGGGGAGCTGTTTTTT.

This clonotype appeared many times. The V and J genes are TRBV30 and TRBJ2-3; no clear D. V gave up 2 bases and J gave up 5 bases, with 8 bases separating them. Germline V CDR1 and CDR2: GTSNPN, SVGIG (reference sequence). CDR3 length: 12 amino acids. Written as DNA, the CDR3 is TGTGCCTGGAGTTCGGTTCGAGATACGCAGTATTTT. Its translation: CAWSSVRDTQYF.

This clonotype was found once. This clone may be a read error of a much larger clone one base away. The genes are TRBV5-5 and TRBJ2-7; 9 bases fit TRBD2. From germline, CDR1 is SGHKS and CDR2 YYEKEE (reference sequence). The length of the CDR3 is 19 residues. Trimming at V came to 1 base and at J to 1 base, leaving 15 bases not matched to a gene. The CDR3 DNA is TGTGCCAGCAGCTTGCCTCCAGAGGTTAGCGGGAGAATGTCCTACGAGCAGTACTTC. Its translation is CASSLPPEVSGRMSYEQYF.

This clonotype showed up many times. V and J are TRBV11-3 and TRBJ2-7; D might be TRBD1 (6 bases). Trimming cost V 4 bases and J 4 bases, with 17 bases left between them. This CDR3 spans 15 amino acids. In germline, CDR1 is SGHNT, CDR2 YENEEA. The CDR3 protein is CASSSSGTSLYEQYF. CDR3 nucleotide sequence: TGTGCCAGCAGCTCCTCCGGGACAAGCCTTTACGAGCAGTACTTC.

This clonotype was counted only a few times. The chain couples TRBV20-1 to TRBJ1-1, with D hard to call. The CDR3 extends over 12 amino acids. Per the germline V gene, CDR1 is DFQATT and CDR2 is SNEGSKA (reference sequence). V was clipped by 5 bases and J by 1 base, with 8 bases between them. The CDR3, as DNA: TGCAGTGCTCCTCCAGCGAACACTGAAGCTTTCTTT. Protein product: CSAPPANTEAFF.

The V gene is TRBV6-4, the J gene TRBJ2-5; 9 nucleotides align to TRBD2. The germline CDR1 and CDR2 sequences are MRHNA and SNTAGT. V dropped 2 bases and J dropped 2; count of bases not matched to a gene: 3. The CDR3 sequence is 15 residues long. The CDR3 loop is CASSDEAGGQETQYF. The CDR3 DNA follows: TGTGCCAGCAGTGACGAGGCGGGAGGGCAAGAGACCCAGTACTTC.

This clonotype was recorded a few times. This chain joins TRBV3-1 and TRBJ2-5; TRBD1 might be the D (6 bases). CDR3 length: 16 amino acids. Germline V gene lookup returns CDR1 LGHDT and CDR2 YNNKEL (reference sequence). V lost 0 bases, J lost 2 bases, and 13 bases lay in between. The CDR3 nucleotides read TGTGCCAGCAGCCAAGATGGGGGCCCGTGGCAAGAGACCCAGTACTTC. This codes for CASSQDGGPWQETQYF.

Remarks on this clonotype: A much larger clone sits a single nucleotide away, making a read error possible. Since no conserved phenylalanine or tryptophan closes the CDR3, a read error is the likely cause. V and J are TRBV14 and TRBJ2-7; TRBD1 is a possible D gene (5 bases). Trimming left V 2 bases short and J 3 bases short, with 5 bases between. The CDR3 loop spans 12 amino acids. The V gene's germline CDR1 is SGHDN and CDR2 FVKESK. CDR3 in amino acids: CASSQRGYEQYI. The CDR3 coding sequence is TGTGCCAGCAGCCAAAGGGGCTACGAGCAGTACATC.

Ten or more counts support this clonotype. V gene TRBV20-1 combines with J gene TRBJ2-3; 10 bases fit TRBD2. The CDR3 sequence is 16 residues long. CDR1 DFQATT and CDR2 SNEGSKA come from the germline V gene (reference sequence). The trim removed 2 bases at V and 4 bases at J, leaving 9 bases unmatched. CDR3 loop: CSARRTGLAFADTQYF. The CDR3 nucleotides are TGCAGTGCTAGAAGAACGGGACTAGCGTTCGCAGATACGCAGTATTTT.